This record looks at one T cell receptor (beta chain) sequence and its context. Germline V gene data show CDR1 as WNHNN and CDR2 as SYGVQD (reference sequence). The V gene lost 8 bases and the J gene lost 3 bases, with 11 bases spanning the gap. This CDR3 has 12 residues. Source study methods: Quantification of nucleated cells was approximated via reference gene primer amplification. Profiling relied on immunoSEQ multiplex PCR, and the TCRdb table lists in-frame clones only, not all of them. That table supplies the V and J calls and clone size; D and trimming were determined from the DNA. The sample includes tens of thousands of clones, approximately 88% of them seen just once. This sample stems from a study of blood T cell repertoires in COVID-19. Overall study context: PBMCs, B-cell-depleted T cells, or T cells provided the cDNA or gDNA that made up the material.

Sequenced sample: peripheral blood. The sequence came from a man in his forties or fifties with active COVID-19. This rearrangement joins TRBV10-1 to TRBJ2-7; tentatively, D is TRBD1 (6 bases). CDR3 sequence: CASHRTVYEQYV. CDR3 nucleotide sequence: TGCGCCAGCCACCGGACAGTCTACGAGCAGTACGTC.